This T cell receptor (beta chain) was identified in a study of T cells in Graves' hyperthyroidism and ophthalmopathy. Notes on the study in general: Appearing also in blood were most of the thyroid clonotypes expanded above 0.001.

Regions amplified from RNA transcripts were the TCR beta CDR3 regions. A first-round RT-PCR of the TCR CDR3 used the HTBI primer set. Using its own MiXCR run on the multiplex PCR reads, TCRdb lists one record per CDR3 protein. The table has hundreds of thousands of distinct CDR3 sequences, 16% seen once. This clonotype was found many times. Its antigen is currently unknown. With 2 bases removed from V and 6 bases from J, the gap between germline ends came to 12 bases. The CDR3 length is 15 residues. CDR1 is SGHRS, CDR2 YFSETQ, per germline. This chain links TRBV5-1 with TRBJ1-6; D perhaps matches TRBD1 (5 bases). The sequenced sample consisted of blood. This clonotype was sampled from a woman aged 40 to 49 with Graves' ophthalmopathy. DNA of the CDR3: TGCGCCAGCAGCTTTTATGACAGTGCTAATTCACCCCTCCACTTT. Encoded protein: CASSFYDSANSPLHF.